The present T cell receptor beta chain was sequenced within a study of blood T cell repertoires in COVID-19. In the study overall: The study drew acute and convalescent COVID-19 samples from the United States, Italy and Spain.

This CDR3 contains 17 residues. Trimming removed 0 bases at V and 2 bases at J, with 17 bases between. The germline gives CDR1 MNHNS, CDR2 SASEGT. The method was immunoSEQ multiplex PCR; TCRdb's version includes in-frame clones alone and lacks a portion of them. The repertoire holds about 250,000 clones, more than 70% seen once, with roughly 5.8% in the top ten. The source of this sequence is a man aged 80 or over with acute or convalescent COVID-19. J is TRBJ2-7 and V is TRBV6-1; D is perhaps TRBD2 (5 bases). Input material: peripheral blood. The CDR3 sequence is CASSEAVARTPTYEQYF. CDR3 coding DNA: TGTGCCAGCAGTGAAGCGGTAGCGCGAACCCCTACCTACGAGCAGTACTTC.